The 30 T cell receptor beta chains reported below all come from one sample, sequenced in a study of stem cell transplantation in POMP-related autoinflammatory disease. Sequenced by immunoSEQ multiplex PCR; TCRdb stores in-frame clones only, minus some. Here the sample spans tens of thousands of clones, more than 75% being singletons. Sequenced here: CD4+ T cells from PBMCs, sampled after stem cell transplantation. These receptor sequences come from a human patient with POMP-related autoinflammation and immune dysregulation (PRAID). Some T cells could come from the graft donor.

This chain links TRBV24-1 with TRBJ2-3, with 9 bases matching TRBD1. Germline V gene data show CDR1 as KGHDR and CDR2 as SFDVKD. V was clipped by 7 bases and J by 3 bases; unmatched bases: 7. The CDR3 covers 15 residues. The CDR3 DNA reads as TGTGCCACCAGCAAGACAGGGGGGATAACAGATACGCAGTATTTT. Its translation: CATSKTGGITDTQYF.

This chain links TRBV6-5 with TRBJ2-1, with D unresolved. The CDR3 sequence is 16 residues long. Trimming left V 0 bases short and J 3 bases short, with 12 bases between. Germline V gene sequence: CDR1 MNHEY, CDR2 SVGAGI. The CDR3 loop is CASSYSRSVNYNEQFF. The CDR3 DNA reads TGTGCCAGCAGTTACTCGAGAAGCGTGAACTACAATGAGCAGTTCTTC.

The chain employs TRBV15 and TRBJ2-3; D is uncertain. Trimming removed 0 bases at V and 1 base at J, with 8 bases between. Germline V gene lookup returns CDR1 LNHNV and CDR2 YYDKDF (reference sequence). The CDR3 is 15 amino acids. The CDR3 DNA is TGTGCCACCAGCAGAGATATTGGCCGCACAGATACGCAGTATTTT. Protein: CATSRDIGRTDTQYF.

This chain connects TRBV7-3 to TRBJ2-1; 10 bases align to TRBD2. Germline CDR1 and CDR2: SGHTA and FQGTGA. The V gene end was trimmed by 0 bases and the J gene end by 8 bases; junction bases not matched to a gene: 7. The CDR3 runs 16 residues. For the CDR3, the DNA is TGTGCCAGCAGCTTAACCCCCCTAGCGGGAGTGGATGAGCAGTTCTTC. This gives the protein CASSLTPLAGVDEQFF. Looking up the rest from reference TRBV7-3 and TRBJ2-1 gives the full variable domain: GAGVSQTPSNKVTEKGKYVELRCDPISGHTALYWYRQSLGQGPEFLIYFQGTGAADDSGLPNDRFFAVRPEGSVSTLKIQRTERGDSAVYLCASSLTPLAGVDEQFFGPGTRLTVL.

The chain employs TRBV7-2 and TRBJ2-3, with 11 nucleotides matching TRBD2. Trimming took 2 bases from V and 6 from J; bases not matched to a gene: 4. Germline CDR1 reads SGHTA; CDR2 reads FQGNSA. The CDR3 sequence is 15 residues long. The CDR3 coding sequence is TGTGCCAGCAGCTTACTAGCGGGGGGAGTTGATACGCAGTATTTT. This gives the protein CASSLLAGGVDTQYF.

The rearrangement links TRBV2 to TRBJ2-6, with 7 bases identical to TRBD1. In germline, CDR1 is SNHLY, CDR2 FYNNEI. The V segment lost 7 bases and the J segment 3 bases; nucleotides outside the gene matches: 6. The CDR3 sequence is 15 residues long. DNA of the CDR3: TGTGCCAGCAAAGACAGGGCTGGTGGGGCCAACGTCCTGACTTTC. This codes for CASKDRAGGANVLTF.

The chain couples TRBV29-1 to TRBJ2-7; 7 positions agree with TRBD1. J lost 3 bases, V lost 4 bases, and 6 bases had no gene match. Germline V gives CDR1 SQVTM, CDR2 ANQGSEA. This CDR3 spans 13 amino acids. This CDR3 reads CSVADRVGYEQYF. In DNA, the CDR3 is TGCAGCGTTGCCGACAGGGTAGGCTACGAGCAGTACTTC.

This clone appeared a single time. V is TRBV3-1 (or the pseudogene TRBV3-2) and J is TRBJ1-1; D remains ambiguous. The CDR3 covers 12 residues. CDR1 is LGHDT, CDR2 YNNKEL, per germline (reference sequence). Trimming left V 2 bases short and J 0 bases short, with 1 base between. CDR3 sequence reads: CASSQLNTEAFF. In nucleotides, the CDR3 is TGTGCCAGCAGCCAACTGAACACTGAAGCTTTCTTT.

This chain connects TRBV19 to TRBJ1-2; no clear D gene. The CDR3 covers 16 residues. V dropped 9 bases and J dropped 4 bases, with 24 bases sitting between them. CDR1 and CDR2 from the germline V gene are LNHDA and SQIVND (reference sequence). CDR3 bases: TGTGCCAGCACTTCATCGGCTGCGGGAACCCCCTATGGCTACACCTTC. Its protein is CASTSSAAGTPYGYTF.

This chain uses TRBV21-1 with TRBJ1-1; TRBD1 is the table's D call, not checked against the DNA. TRBV21-1 counts as a pseudogene. CDR3 length: 14 residues. The CDR3 sequence: CASSKGGDRVLAFF. In nucleotides, the CDR3 is TGTGCCAGCAGCAAAGGGGGGGACAGGGTCTTGGCTTTCTTT.

The chain couples TRBV29-1 to TRBJ2-3, with 9 positions matching TRBD2. CDR3 size: 13 residues. The V gene's germline CDR1 is SQVTM and CDR2 ANQGSEA. The V segment lost 8 bases and the J segment 0 bases; nucleotides outside the gene matches: 3. The CDR3 bases are TGCAGCCTGACTAGCGGAAGCACAGATACGCAGTATTTT. It specifies CSLTSGSTDTQYF.

The V call is TRBV5-1, the J call TRBJ2-6; tentative D call: TRBD2 (6 bases). The CDR3 runs to 16 residues. Germline CDR1 reads SGHRS; CDR2 reads YFSETQ. Trimming removed 5 bases at V and 0 bases at J, with 12 bases between. CDR3 in DNA: TGCGCCAGCAGAGCGGGTTGGGGCTCTGGGGCCAACGTCCTGACTTTC. Translation gives CASRAGWGSGANVLTF.

The chain employs TRBV6-6 and TRBJ1-2; TRBD1 matches 10 bases. Trimming cost V 6 bases and J 3 bases; bases outside gene matches: 4. This CDR3 is built from 14 residues. Germline lookup yields CDR1 MNHNY and CDR2 SVGAGI (reference sequence). CDR3 amino acids: CASSRQGADYGYTF. The CDR3 DNA reads TGTGCCAGCAGCCGACAGGGGGCCGACTATGGCTACACCTTC.

This sequence joins TRBV2 and TRBJ2-3, with D possibly matching TRBD2 (5 bases). Deletions cut 5 bases from V and 4 bases from J, with 16 bases between. Per the germline V gene, CDR1 is SNHLY and CDR2 is FYNNEI. The CDR3 contains 15 residues. The CDR3 DNA reads TGTGCCAGCAGTCGGGATCGGACCGCGCCAGATACGCAGTATTTT. Encoded protein: CASSRDRTAPDTQYF.

This clone was seen only once. The chain employs TRBV25-1 and TRBJ2-3; 13 bases agree with TRBD2. Germline CDR1 is MGHDK and CDR2 is SYGVNS. With V trimmed by 3 bases and J by 3 bases, 9 bases remained unmatched. The CDR3 sequence is 18 residues long. Written as DNA, the CDR3 is TGTGCCAGCAGTGAGTTTTTGGGACTAGCGGGATCAACAGATACGCAGTATTTT. Protein product: CASSEFLGLAGSTDTQYF. The whole variable domain, remainder taken from reference TRBV25-1 and TRBJ2-3, is EADIYQTPRYLVIGTGKKITLECSQTMGHDKMYWYQQDPGMELHLIHYSYGVNSTEKGDLSSESTVSRIRTEHFPLTLESARPSHTSQYLCASSEFLGLAGSTDTQYFGPGTRLTVL.

This chain joins TRBV5-1 and TRBJ2-1; D gene uncertain. From germline, CDR1 is SGHRS and CDR2 YFSETQ. Trimming shortened V by 1 base and J by 0 bases, and 11 bases separated the two germline ends. This CDR3 has 16 amino acids. CDR3 sequence (DNA): TGCGCCAGCAGCTTGCATCCGAGAAGCTCCTACAATGAGCAGTTCTTC. Protein product: CASSLHPRSSYNEQFF. Full variable domain (rest looked up from reference TRBV5-1 and TRBJ2-1): KAGVTQTPRYLIKTRGQQVTLSCSPISGHRSVSWYQQTPGQGLQFLFEYFSETQRNKGNFPGRFSGRQFSNSRSEMNVSTLELGDSALYLCASSLHPRSSYNEQFFGPGTRLTVL.

This clone was counted only a few times. The chain joins TRBV7-3 to TRBJ2-2, with D possibly being TRBD1 (5 bases). The ends were cut back, 1 base at V and 5 bases at J, with 20 bases in the middle. Germline-derived CDR1 and CDR2 are SGHTA and FQGTGA. This CDR3 is built from 18 residues. The CDR3 is CASSLSLVRALSTGELFF. The CDR3 coding sequence is TGTGCCAGCAGCTTAAGTCTTGTCAGGGCTTTAAGTACCGGGGAGCTGTTTTTT.

This clone occurred once. The V gene is TRBV27, the J gene TRBJ2-2; 9 bases are shared with TRBD1. Germline assignment: CDR1 MNHEY and CDR2 SMNVEV (reference sequence). The CDR3 totals 15 residues. V gave up 6 bases and J gave up 5 bases; unmatched junction bases: 7. The CDR3 DNA reads as TGTGCCAGCAGATCGGGACAGGGTCAAACCGGGGAGCTGTTTTTT. This encodes CASRSGQGQTGELFF.

The chain recombines TRBV28 with TRBJ2-5; 9 nucleotides match TRBD2. The V gene's germline CDR1 is MDHEN and CDR2 SYDVKM. J was trimmed by 2 bases and V by 2 bases; bases with no gene match: 3. This CDR3 comprises 15 residues. CDR3 bases: TGTGCCAGCAGTTTAGCGGGAGGGAGGCAAGAGACCCAGTACTTC. The encoded protein is CASSLAGGRQETQYF.

The chain recombines TRBV7-8 with TRBJ1-1; D perhaps matches TRBD1 (5 bases). The ends were cut back, 1 base at V and 7 bases at J, with 7 bases in the middle. Germline V gene sequence: CDR1 SGHVS, CDR2 FQNEAQ. This CDR3 is built from 12 residues. CDR3 DNA sequence: TGTGCCAGCAGCTTAGGGCAGGGTGAAGCTTTCTTT. It specifies CASSLGQGEAFF. Full variable domain (remainder filled in from reference TRBV7-8 and TRBJ1-1): GAGVSQSPRYKVAKRGQDVALRCDPISGHVSLFWYQQALGQGPEFLTYFQNEAQLDKSGLPSDRFFAERPEGSVSTLKIQRTQQEDSAVYLCASSLGQGEAFFGQGTRLTVV.

J is TRBJ2-7 and V is TRBV7-9; D tentatively fits TRBD1 or TRBD2 (5 bases each). Germline CDR1 SEHNR, CDR2 FQNEAQ (reference sequence). V was shortened by 3 bases and J by 3 bases, with 15 bases between the two germline ends. The CDR3 spans 15 residues. In nucleotides, the CDR3 is TGTGCCAGCAGCTTGTTTAAGGGACGGAGCTACGAGCAGTACTTC. Amino acid sequence: CASSLFKGRSYEQYF. Using reference TRBV7-9 and TRBJ2-7 for the parts outside the CDR3, the full variable domain is DTGVSQNPRHKITKRGQNVTFRCDPISEHNRLYWYRQTLGQGPEFLTYFQNEAQLEKSRLLSDRFSAERPKGSFSTLEIQRTEQGDSAMYLCASSLFKGRSYEQYFGPGTRLTVT.

V is TRBV3-1 (or the pseudogene TRBV3-2) and J is TRBJ2-5; D is undetermined. Germline V CDR1 and CDR2: LGHDT, YNNKEL (reference sequence). The CDR3 extends over 14 amino acids. The V gene lost 0 bases and the J gene lost 0 bases, with 5 bases spanning the gap. This CDR3 reads CASSQDLYQETQYF. In DNA form, the CDR3 reads TGTGCCAGCAGCCAAGATTTGTACCAAGAGACCCAGTACTTC.

J is TRBJ1-3 and V is TRBV10-3; no clear D gene. With 0 bases removed from V and 0 bases from J, the gap between germline ends came to 6 bases. Germline V gene lookup returns CDR1 ENHRY and CDR2 SYGVKD. The length of the CDR3 is 15 residues. CDR3 DNA sequence: TGTGCCATCAGTGAGTCAGGGTACTCTGGAAACACCATATATTTT. Translating it yields CAISESGYSGNTIYF.

The chain combines TRBV10-3 with TRBJ2-1, with TRBD2 matching over 7 bases. Germline lookup yields CDR1 ENHRY and CDR2 SYGVKD. V trimming: 10 bases; J trimming: 6 bases; junction bases outside the gene matches: 15. This CDR3 has 15 residues. The CDR3 DNA follows: TGTGCCACCAGAATGGCGGGAGCAGGGATCAATGAGCAGTTCTTC. It specifies CATRMAGAGINEQFF.

The CDR3 here is CASRKRADYGYTF. The CDR3 nucleotides read TGTGCCAGCAGGAAAAGGGCTGACTATGGCTACACCTTC. The J gene is TRBJ1-2, the V gene TRBV5-6; unclear D gene. The CDR3 sequence is 13 residues long. Germline V gene data show CDR1 as SGHDT and CDR2 as YYEEEE. V gave up 5 bases and J gave up 3 bases, with 11 bases separating them.

CDR3 in DNA: TGTGCCAGTAGTATCGGATACGGCCCAACCTACGAGCAGTACTTC. It yields the protein CASSIGYGPTYEQYF. The chain has TRBV19 and TRBJ2-7; D gene ambiguous. The germline V and J ends were trimmed by 3 bases and 2 bases, with 14 bases remaining between them. CDR3 length: 15 residues. Germline V CDR1 and CDR2: LNHDA, SQIVND (reference sequence).

The chain joins TRBV10-1 to TRBJ2-7, with D uncertain. The CDR3 is 13 amino acids. The germline V and J ends were trimmed by 0 bases and 3 bases, with 6 bases remaining between them. CDR1 and CDR2 (germline): WNHNN, SYGVQD (reference sequence). This CDR3 reads CASSESLGYEQYF. The DNA of the CDR3 is TGCGCCAGCAGTGAGTCGTTGGGCTACGAGCAGTACTTC.

This chain connects TRBV6-1 to TRBJ1-2; D may be TRBD1 (5 bases). This CDR3 has 15 amino acids. Between the trimmed V and J ends, which lost 2 bases and 0 bases, there was a span of 10 bases. CDR1 is MNHNS and CDR2 is SASEGT in the germline V gene. The CDR3 nucleotides are TGTGCCAGCAGTGAACGGGGGTATCCTAACTATGGCTACACCTTC. It translates to CASSERGYPNYGYTF.

The CDR3 here is CASSLTQPDTEAFF. In nucleotides, the CDR3 is TGTGCCAGCAGTCTGACCCAACCGGACACTGAAGCTTTCTTT. V usage is TRBV28 and J usage is TRBJ1-1; no firm D call. V was cut by 5 bases and J by 3 bases, with 13 bases left in between. The CDR3 contains 14 residues. CDR1 and CDR2 (germline): MDHEN, SYDVKM.

The chain carries TRBV4-2 and TRBJ1-2; no clear D gene. Trimming took off 3 bases at V and 2 bases at J, with 13 bases between the two ends. This CDR3 spans 15 amino acids. Germline assignment: CDR1 LGHNA and CDR2 YNFKEQ. Written as DNA, the CDR3 is TGTGCCAGCAGCCATTCCCGGACGGACAACTATGGCTACACCTTC. It codes for CASSHSRTDNYGYTF.